A single sample gave rise to the 25 T cell receptor beta chains below, sequenced in a study of response to subunit inactivated influenza vaccine. TCRdb ran MiXCR on the RT-PCR reads and lists one entry per CDR3 protein. Among hundreds of thousands of distinct CDR3 sequences, approximately 14% were seen once, and the ten largest hold roughly 12%. The sequences come from PBMCs from blood, collected roughly 12 days after vaccination. Every receptor here comes from a man aged 45-65 years who received an inactivated influenza vaccine.

This clonotype showed up just a few times. The chain uses TRBV27 and TRBJ2-7, with a possible D match to TRBD2 (5 bases). The CDR3 covers 13 residues. Germline V gene sequence: CDR1 MNHEY, CDR2 SMNVEV (reference sequence). With 3 bases removed from V and 3 bases from J, the gap between germline ends came to 9 bases. CDR3 nucleotide sequence: TGTGCCAGCAGTTTTAGCGTAGGCTACGAGCAGTACTTC. Translating gives CASSFSVGYEQYF.

This clonotype was seen ten or more times. The chain couples TRBV2 to TRBJ2-1; 8 bases agree with TRBD2. Germline V lookup: CDR1 SNHLY, CDR2 FYNNEI. The CDR3 extends over 19 amino acids. The chain's CDR3 is CTISFGPVGGRIPYNEQFF. CDR3 DNA: TGTACCATCAGTTTCGGGCCTGTCGGCGGGAGGATACCCTACAATGAGCAGTTCTTC.

This clonotype was picked up one time. The CDR3 is CASSPQYRGQYEQYF. CDR3 sequence (DNA): TGTGCCAGCAGCCCCCAGTACAGGGGGCAGTACGAGCAGTACTTC. The chain is built from TRBV11-2 and TRBJ2-7, with TRBD1 identical over 9 bases. This CDR3 contains 15 residues. Germline CDR1 SGHAT, CDR2 FQNNGV. V dropped 5 bases and J dropped 4; count of bases not matched to a gene: 9.

This clonotype has a handful of counts. The chain carries TRBV6-5 and TRBJ2-7, with 10 bases matching TRBD2. V shed 3 bases, J shed 5 bases, and the junction held 7 bases outside the gene matches. Germline V CDR1 and CDR2: MNHEY, SVGAGI. The CDR3 runs 15 residues. The CDR3 reads CASSYLAGGMNEQYF. CDR3 in DNA: TGTGCCAGCAGTTATTTAGCGGGGGGTATGAACGAGCAGTACTTC.

This chain connects TRBV6-2 or TRBV6-3 to TRBJ2-2, with D possibly being TRBD1 (6 bases). The CDR3 contains 16 residues. Germline CDR1 MNHEY, CDR2 SVGEGT. With 3 bases removed from V and 0 bases from J, the gap between germline ends came to 11 bases. CDR3 loop: CASSYTGFANTGELFF. For the CDR3, the DNA is TGTGCCAGCAGTTATACAGGGTTCGCGAACACCGGGGAGCTGTTTTTT.

This chain connects TRBV29-1 to TRBJ2-1; 8 positions agree with TRBD2. CDR3 length equals 15 residues. The junction had 9 bases not matched to a gene; V was cut back by 5 bases and J by 3 bases. The germline V gene encodes CDR1 SQVTM and CDR2 ANQGSEA. CDR3 loop: CSVIILAGLYNEQFF. The CDR3 region has the DNA TGCAGCGTTATCATCCTAGCGGGTCTCTACAATGAGCAGTTCTTC.

The rearrangement links TRBV2 to TRBJ2-1; 7 nucleotides align to TRBD1. The V and J ends lost 2 bases and 3 bases, in that order; junction bases with no gene match: 1. The CDR3 is 14 amino acids. Germline lookup yields CDR1 SNHLY and CDR2 FYNNEI. CDR3 in amino acids: CASSERQGYNEQFF. In DNA form, the CDR3 reads TGTGCCAGCAGTGAAAGACAGGGCTACAATGAGCAGTTCTTC.

This clonotype was picked up many times. The chain has TRBV7-8 and TRBJ2-3; D unclear. This CDR3 has 14 residues. Germline CDR1 and CDR2: SGHVS and FQNEAQ. V dropped 7 bases and J dropped 0 bases, with 11 bases sitting between them. The CDR3 region has the DNA TGTGCCAGCAACGTGGACCTTAGCACAGATACGCAGTATTTT. Encoded protein: CASNVDLSTDTQYF. Using reference TRBV7-8 and TRBJ2-3 for the parts outside the CDR3, the full variable domain is GAGVSQSPRYKVAKRGQDVALRCDPISGHVSLFWYQQALGQGPEFLTYFQNEAQLDKSGLPSDRFFAERPEGSVSTLKIQRTQQEDSAVYLCASNVDLSTDTQYFGPGTRLTVL.

This clonotype was counted ten times or more. The rearrangement uses TRBV4-3 and TRBJ2-7; 7 bases line up with TRBD1. J lost 3 bases, V lost 0 bases, and 5 bases had no gene match. CDR1 LGHNA and CDR2 YSLEER come from the germline V gene. The CDR3 has 15 amino acids. CDR3 nucleotide sequence: TGCGCCAGCAGCCAAGATATGGGACAGAACTACGAGCAGTACTTC. Protein: CASSQDMGQNYEQYF.

This chain connects TRBV28 to TRBJ2-7; tentative D call: TRBD1 (5 bases). The ends were cut back, 5 bases at V and 3 bases at J, with 17 bases in the middle. The CDR3 runs 15 residues. In germline, CDR1 is MDHEN, CDR2 SYDVKM. This CDR3 is CASSPAGQTDYEQYF. CDR3 nucleotides: TGTGCCAGCAGTCCCGCAGGACAAACAGACTACGAGCAGTACTTC.

This clonotype was detected a few times. The CDR3 sequence: CASSQSNLAASYNEQFF. The DNA of the CDR3 is TGCGCCAGCAGCCAAAGTAATCTAGCGGCCTCCTACAATGAGCAGTTCTTC. V usage is TRBV4-3 and J usage is TRBJ2-1; 7 bases align to TRBD2. The V segment lost 2 bases and the J segment 0 bases; nucleotides outside the gene matches: 7. This CDR3 spans 17 amino acids. Germline CDR1 is LGHNA and CDR2 is YSLEER.

This clonotype has more than one count but fewer than ten. V gene TRBV10-3 combines with J gene TRBJ2-1; D remains ambiguous. The CDR3 loop spans 13 amino acids. The germline CDR1 and CDR2 sequences are ENHRY and SYGVKD. V was pared by 4 bases and J by 5 bases, with 9 bases between. The CDR3 region is CAISGSTNNEQFF. Written as DNA, the CDR3 is TGTGCCATCAGTGGGTCCACAAACAATGAGCAGTTCTTC.

This clonotype was counted between two and nine times. In DNA, the CDR3 is TGTGCCAGCAGCTTGGGAGGGGGCGCCTATGGCTACACCTTC. Amino acid sequence: CASSLGGGAYGYTF. The chain recombines TRBV7-9 with TRBJ1-2; 7 nucleotides agree with TRBD1. Germline CDR1 is SEHNR and CDR2 is FQNEAQ (reference sequence). The CDR3 has 14 amino acids. The ends lost 3 bases at V and 4 bases at J; junction bases unmatched: 5. Based on the CDR3 plus reference TRBV7-9 and TRBJ1-2, the full variable domain is DTGVSQNPRHKITKRGQNVTFRCDPISEHNRLYWYRQTLGQGPEFLTYFQNEAQLEKSRLLSDRFSAERPKGSFSTLEIQRTEQGDSAMYLCASSLGGGAYGYTFGSGTRLTVV.

This clonotype has only a few counts. The genes are TRBV4-2 and TRBJ2-5; tentatively, D is TRBD1 (6 bases). V shed 0 bases and J shed 4 bases, with 15 bases lying between them. Germline V lookup: CDR1 LGHNA, CDR2 YNFKEQ. This CDR3 has 16 residues. The DNA of the CDR3 is TGTGCCAGCAGCCAAGATTTCAGGGGATCTCCAGAGACCCAGTACTTC. Its translation: CASSQDFRGSPETQYF.

This chain uses TRBV11-2 with TRBJ2-4; D possibly corresponds to TRBD2 (6 bases). This CDR3 is 16 amino acids long. The V gene's germline CDR1 is SGHAT and CDR2 FQNNGV. V lost 3 bases and J lost 3, with 15 bases in between. The CDR3 nucleotides read TGTGCCAGCAGCTTCTCGGGAGCGACATTCAAAAACATTCAGTACTTC. This codes for CASSFSGATFKNIQYF.

Judged by abundance, this clonotype is medium-sized (0.01 to 0.1%). The rearrangement links TRBV12-3 or TRBV12-4 to TRBJ1-2; maybe TRBD1 (5 bases). The V and J ends lost 4 bases and 8 bases respectively, with 17 bases between them. CDR3 length equals 14 residues. Here the CDR3 reads CASSWPGGARGYTF. The CDR3 nucleotides read TGTGCCAGCAGTTGGCCTGGAGGGGCGCGCGGCTACACCTTC.

The chain couples TRBV2 to TRBJ2-5; 7 nucleotides agree with TRBD2. V gave up 8 bases and J gave up 1 base; unmatched junction bases: 4. The CDR3 is 13 amino acids. The germline V gene has CDR1 SNHLY and CDR2 FYNNEI. The CDR3, as DNA: TGTGCCAGCGTAAAGCGGGGCCAAGAGACCCAGTACTTC. This sequence encodes CASVKRGQETQYF.

The gene calls are TRBV3-1 and TRBJ1-4; weak D call: TRBD1 (5 bases). The CDR3 loop spans 12 amino acids. CDR1 LGHDT and CDR2 YNNKEL come from the germline V gene (reference sequence). V gave up 2 bases and J gave up 17 bases, with 15 bases separating them. CDR3 residues: CASSQLGDSLFF. CDR3 DNA sequence: TGTGCCAGCAGCCAACTAGGCGACAGCCTCTTTTTT.

Only a few counts were recorded for this clonotype. The CDR3 here is CSVPLTVGYTF. DNA for the CDR3: TGCAGCGTGCCTCTAACAGTTGGCTACACCTTC. The chain is built from TRBV29-1 and TRBJ1-2; D unresolved. Per germline, CDR1 SQVTM and CDR2 ANQGSEA. The CDR3 contains 11 residues. V lost 6 bases, J lost 7 bases, and 12 bases lay in between.

The genes are TRBV20-1 and TRBJ2-5; 10 bases are a match to TRBD2. The CDR3 is 16 residues long. CDR1 DFQATT and CDR2 SNEGSKA come from the germline V gene (reference sequence). CDR3 sequence reads: CCARDQLAGFRETQYF. In nucleotides, the CDR3 is TGCTGCGCTAGAGACCAACTAGCGGGGTTTCGAGAGACCCAGTACTTC.

The rearrangement links TRBV7-9 to TRBJ1-1; D is possibly TRBD1 (6 bases). CDR1 and CDR2 from the germline V gene are SEHNR and FQNEAQ (reference sequence). There are 11 residues in the CDR3. Trimming cost V 6 bases and J 10 bases, with 12 bases left between them. Here the CDR3 reads CASRDTGRAFF. In nucleotides, the CDR3 is TGTGCCAGCAGGGATACAGGGCGAGCTTTCTTT.

The CDR3 nucleotides read TGTGCCAGTAGTATCATATTAGGGTCAGGGTATCAGCCCCAGCATTTT. Protein: CASSIILGSGYQPQHF. V is TRBV19 and J is TRBJ1-5, with a possible D match to TRBD1 (5 bases). CDR1 is LNHDA and CDR2 is SQIVND in the germline V gene (reference sequence). V dropped 3 bases and J dropped 5 bases, with 17 bases sitting between them. CDR3 length equals 16 residues.

This chain uses TRBV5-6 with TRBJ2-7; TRBD2 aligns across 11 bases. Germline CDR1 is SGHDT and CDR2 is YYEEEE. The CDR3 runs to 15 residues. Trimming removed 4 bases from V and 3 bases from J; junction bases left unmatched: 6. The CDR3 is CASSISGGGFYEQYF. The CDR3 nucleotides are TGTGCCAGCAGCATTAGCGGGGGGGGATTCTACGAGCAGTACTTC. Together with reference TRBV5-6 and TRBJ2-7, the CDR3 gives the full variable domain: DAGVTQSPTHLIKTRGQQVTLRCSPKSGHDTVSWYQQALGQGPQFIFQYYEEEERQRGNFPDRFSGHQFPNYSSELNVNALLLGDSALYLCASSISGGGFYEQYFGPGTRLTVT.

This chain connects TRBV29-1 to TRBJ2-1, with TRBD1 identical over 8 bases. V was pared by 7 bases and J by 6 bases, with 11 bases of the junction left unmatched. Germline assignment: CDR1 SQVTM and CDR2 ANQGSEA. The CDR3 runs to 14 residues. The CDR3 loop reads CSATGQAARNEQFF. DNA of the CDR3: TGCAGCGCCACGGGACAGGCAGCACGCAATGAGCAGTTCTTC.

V and J are TRBV9 and TRBJ1-1; D is perhaps TRBD1 (5 bases). Germline CDR1 and CDR2: SGDLS and YYNGEE. Between the trimmed V and J ends, which lost 1 base and 1 base, there was a span of 11 bases. The CDR3 is 15 residues long. CDR3 coding DNA: TGTGCCAGCAGCGTAAGAGCGGGGCGGAACACTGAAGCTTTCTTT. Translating it yields CASSVRAGRNTEAFF.